A selection of T cell receptor beta chains follows, all from one sample in a study of blood T cells in healthy people across ages. TCRdb analysed the 5' RACE reads with MiXCR anew, one entry per CDR3 protein. The sample includes roughly 1.6 million distinct CDR3 sequences, 34% seen only once; the top ten take around 10%. The sample was blood. The receptors were gathered from a young woman in good health. Each CDR3 is given with its conserved first and last residue. A D gene is named only where the DNA matches it firmly. A clone size is listed for some rows: how often the clone was seen (once, few, many), or a class if it is expanded.

d_call	clone_size	v_call	j_call	cdr3_nt	cdr3_aa
NA	many	TRBV7-9	TRBJ1-5	TGTGCCAGCAGCTTACCAGGTCAGCCCCAGCATTTT	CASSLPGQPQHF
NA	few	TRBV15	TRBJ1-2	TGTGCCACCAGCAGAGGGCAGGGCCTCAACTATGGCTACACCTTC	CATSRGQGLNYGYTF
TRBD2	NA	TRBV7-9	TRBJ2-5	TGTGCCAGCAGCCCCGGGGCGGGGGTACAAGAGACCCAGTACTTC	CASSPGAGVQETQYF
NA	few	TRBV9	TRBJ2-3	TGTGCCAGCAGCGTAGAGGTCCGCACAGATACGCAGTATTTT	CASSVEVRTDTQYF
TRBD1	NA	TRBV9	TRBJ2-3	TGTGCCAGCAGCTATACAGGGGACACGCACACAGATACGCAGTATTTT	CASSYTGDTHTDTQYF
NA	NA	TRBV25-1	TRBJ2-5	TGTGCCAGCAGTGAATGGGGGGAGGAAGTAGGCAATGAGCAGTACTTC	CASSEWGEEVGNEQYF
NA	NA	TRBV10-2	TRBJ2-1	TGCGCCAGCAGTGAGGGGAGCTACGTCAGTAATGAGCAGTTCTTC	CASSEGSYVSNEQFF
NA	NA	TRBV13	TRBJ2-1	TGTGCCAGCAGCTTAGAGGGGGGGGGCTTGAATGAGCAGTTCTTC	CASSLEGGGLNEQFF
NA	NA	TRBV7-3	TRBJ2-3	TGTGCCAGCAGCTCGGTCGCTGGCGGGACAGATACGCAGTATTTT	CASSSVAGGTDTQYF
NA	NA	TRBV7-9	TRBJ2-3	TGTGCCAGCAGCTTGGGAGCGGCGACCATCACAGATACGCAGTATTTT	CASSLGAATITDTQYF
NA	NA	TRBV2	TRBJ1-5	TGTGCCAGCAGTGAATTTGGAGGTGACAATCAGCCCCAGCATTTT	CASSEFGGDNQPQHF
NA	NA	TRBV21-1	TRBJ1-2	TGTGCCAGCAGCAAAGAGCTAACCGGCTACACCTTC	CASSKELTGYTF
TRBD2	few	TRBV6-5	TRBJ2-7	TGTGCCAGCAGTTACTCGGGCGGGAGTATCTACGAGCAGTACTTC	CASSYSGGSIYEQYF
NA	NA	TRBV7-6	TRBJ2-1	TGTGCCGGCAGCTTATACGGGGGTGTGGAGCAGTTCTTC	CAGSLYGGVEQFF